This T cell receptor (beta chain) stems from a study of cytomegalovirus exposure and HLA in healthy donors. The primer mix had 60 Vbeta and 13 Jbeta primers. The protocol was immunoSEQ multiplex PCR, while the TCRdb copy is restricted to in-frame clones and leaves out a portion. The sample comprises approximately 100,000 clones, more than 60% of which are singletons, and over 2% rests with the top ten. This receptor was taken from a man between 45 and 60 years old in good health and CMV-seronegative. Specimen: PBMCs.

The CDR3 spells CASSHGAPQQYF. The CDR3 coding sequence is TGTGCCAGCTCCCATGGGGCTCCCCAGCAGTACTTC. The chain joins TRBV5-4 to TRBJ2-7, with D tentatively TRBD1 (5 bases). Trimming left V 7 bases short and J 8 bases short, with 16 bases between. The length of the CDR3 is 12 residues. From germline, CDR1 is SGHNT and CDR2 YYREEE (reference sequence).